The entry below gives a single TCR beta chain sequence along with its context. The data originate from a study of T cells expressing NK-cell markers. The CDR3 extends over 18 amino acids. Per germline, CDR1 WSHSY and CDR2 SAAADI. TCRdb reworked the 5' RACE reads into one entry per CDR3 protein, no DNA. This specimen shows 550,000 or so distinct CDR3 sequences; the ten leading clones hold about 3.6%. Sequencing was carried out using blood T cells: a sorted CD56 or NKG2C T cell subset, CD4+ or CD8+ T cells, or bulk PBMC T cells (not recorded which). The chain combines TRBV10-2 with TRBJ2-1; with no DNA, the TCRdb D assignment of TRBD2 cannot be verified. This sequence was found in a man between 18 and 29 years old in good health. CDR3 loop: CASSETVLLAGVYNEQFF.